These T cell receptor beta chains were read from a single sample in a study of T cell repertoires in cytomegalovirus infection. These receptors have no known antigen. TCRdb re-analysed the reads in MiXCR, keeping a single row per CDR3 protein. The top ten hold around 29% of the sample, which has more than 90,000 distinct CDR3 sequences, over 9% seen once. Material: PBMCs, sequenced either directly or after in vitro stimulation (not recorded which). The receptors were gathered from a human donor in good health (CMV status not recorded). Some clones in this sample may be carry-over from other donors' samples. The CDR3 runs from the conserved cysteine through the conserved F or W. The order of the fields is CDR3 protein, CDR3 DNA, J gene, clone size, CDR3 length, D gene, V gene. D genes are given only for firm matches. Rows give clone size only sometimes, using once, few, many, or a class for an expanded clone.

CDR3aa: CASSPAAGAGSLNEQFF; CDR3nt: TGTGCCAGCAGCCCAGCCGCAGGAGCGGGATCCCTGAATGAGCAGTTCTTC; j_gene: TRBJ2-1; abundance: many; len: 17; d_gene: TRBD2; v_gene: TRBV7-2
CDR3aa: CATSRDLIGLAGDGEQFF; CDR3nt: TGTGCCACCAGCAGAGATCTGATAGGACTAGCGGGAGACGGAGAGCAGTTCTTC; j_gene: TRBJ2-1; abundance: many; len: 18; d_gene: TRBD2; v_gene: TRBV15
CDR3aa: CASSQVGIYGYTF; CDR3nt: TGCGCCAGCAGCCAAGTTGGAATCTATGGCTACACCTTC; j_gene: TRBJ1-2; abundance: once; len: 13; d_gene: NA; v_gene: TRBV4-1
CDR3aa: CASSLLAVYNEQFF; CDR3nt: TGTGCCAGCAGCCTCCTAGCGGTCTACAATGAGCAGTTCTTC; j_gene: TRBJ2-1; abundance: NA; len: 14; d_gene: TRBD2; v_gene: TRBV7-9
CDR3aa: CAIRDPGTLSYNEQFF; CDR3nt: TGTGCCATCAGGGACCCTGGGACTCTCTCCTACAATGAGCAGTTCTTC; j_gene: TRBJ2-1; abundance: NA; len: 16; d_gene: NA; v_gene: TRBV10-3
CDR3aa: CATSDLGTGRNEQFF; CDR3nt: TGTGCCACCAGTGATTTGGGGACAGGGCGCAATGAGCAGTTCTTC; j_gene: TRBJ2-1; abundance: few; len: 15; d_gene: TRBD1; v_gene: TRBV24-1
CDR3aa: CASSYSNGLAGGAEQFF; CDR3nt: TGTGCCAGCAGTTACTCGAACGGACTAGCGGGAGGAGCTGAGCAGTTCTTC; j_gene: TRBJ2-1; abundance: many; len: 17; d_gene: TRBD2; v_gene: TRBV6-6
CDR3aa: CASSAQGGDEQYF; CDR3nt: TGTGCCAGCAGCGCACAGGGGGGCGACGAGCAGTACTTC; j_gene: TRBJ2-7; abundance: many; len: 13; d_gene: TRBD1; v_gene: TRBV7-3
CDR3aa: CASSFYQGPQETQYF; CDR3nt: TGTGCCAGCAGCTTCTATCAGGGTCCCCAAGAGACCCAGTACTTC; j_gene: TRBJ2-5; abundance: NA; len: 15; d_gene: NA; v_gene: TRBV5-6
CDR3aa: CASSPRDRGLGKQETQYF; CDR3nt: TGTGCCAGCAGCCCCCGGGACAGGGGGCTCGGGAAACAAGAGACCCAGTACTTC; j_gene: TRBJ2-5; abundance: many; len: 18; d_gene: TRBD1; v_gene: TRBV7-9
CDR3aa: CASSLTVGRSSGNTIYF; CDR3nt: TGTGCCAGCAGCTTAACTGTGGGCCGCTCCTCTGGAAACACCATATATTTT; j_gene: TRBJ1-3; abundance: many; len: 17; d_gene: NA; v_gene: TRBV7-8
CDR3aa: CASRNGRDSNSPLHF; CDR3nt: TGTGCCAGCAGAAATGGCCGGGACAGTAATTCACCCCTCCACTTT; j_gene: TRBJ1-6; abundance: many; len: 15; d_gene: TRBD1; v_gene: TRBV6-1
CDR3aa: CASSHGTGQETQYF; CDR3nt: TGTGCCAGCAGCCATGGGACAGGCCAAGAGACCCAGTACTTC; j_gene: TRBJ2-5; abundance: few; len: 14; d_gene: TRBD1; v_gene: TRBV7-9
CDR3aa: CASTQENNSPLHF; CDR3nt: TGTGCCAGCACTCAGGAAAATAATTCACCCCTCCACTTT; j_gene: TRBJ1-6; abundance: many; len: 13; d_gene: NA; v_gene: TRBV2
CDR3aa: CASGVFGPTKGYTF; CDR3nt: TGTGCCAGCGGCGTTTTTGGGCCCACGAAGGGCTACACCTTC; j_gene: TRBJ1-2; abundance: many; len: 14; d_gene: NA; v_gene: TRBV7-2
CDR3aa: CASSPQGQEIGYGYTF; CDR3nt: TGTGCCAGCAGCCCCCAGGGACAGGAGATTGGCTATGGCTACACCTTC; j_gene: TRBJ1-2; abundance: many; len: 16; d_gene: TRBD1; v_gene: TRBV7-8
CDR3aa: CASSGQPRSYNSPLHF; CDR3nt: TGTGCCAGCAGCGGACAGCCGCGCTCCTATAATTCACCCCTCCACTTT; j_gene: TRBJ1-6; abundance: NA; len: 16; d_gene: NA; v_gene: TRBV28
CDR3aa: CATSRGDNLNQPQHF; CDR3nt: TGTGCCACCAGCAGAGGGGACAACTTGAACCAGCCCCAGCATTTT; j_gene: TRBJ1-5; abundance: few; len: 15; d_gene: NA; v_gene: TRBV15
CDR3aa: CASRPGQGNTEAFF; CDR3nt: TGTGCCAGCAGGCCGGGACAGGGAAACACTGAAGCTTTCTTT; j_gene: TRBJ1-1; abundance: many; len: 14; d_gene: TRBD1; v_gene: TRBV7-2
CDR3aa: CASSLATGGSGNTIYF; CDR3nt: TGTGCCAGCAGCTTAGCGACAGGGGGGTCTGGAAACACCATATATTTT; j_gene: TRBJ1-3; abundance: many; len: 16; d_gene: TRBD1; v_gene: TRBV7-2
CDR3aa: CASADRVAGYTF; CDR3nt: TGTGCCAGCGCCGACAGGGTTGCGGGCTACACCTTC; j_gene: TRBJ1-2; abundance: NA; len: 12; d_gene: TRBD1; v_gene: TRBV6-2/TRBV6-3
CDR3aa: CSVLLGLAGTGELFF; CDR3nt: TGCAGCGTTCTCCTGGGACTAGCGGGAACCGGGGAGCTGTTTTTT; j_gene: TRBJ2-2; abundance: many; len: 15; d_gene: TRBD2; v_gene: TRBV29-1
CDR3aa: CASSNTPQGSTDTQYF; CDR3nt: TGTGCCAGCAGCAACACCCCCCAGGGTAGCACAGATACGCAGTATTTT; j_gene: TRBJ2-3; abundance: many; len: 16; d_gene: NA; v_gene: TRBV7-2
CDR3aa: CASSFSSGFNNEQFF; CDR3nt: TGTGCTAGCAGCTTTTCTAGCGGGTTTAACAATGAGCAGTTCTTC; j_gene: TRBJ2-1; abundance: NA; len: 15; d_gene: TRBD2; v_gene: TRBV7-6
CDR3aa: CASSVLGLQYF; CDR3nt: TGTGCCAGCAGCGTCTTAGGCCTGCAGTACTTC; j_gene: TRBJ2-7; abundance: few; len: 11; d_gene: NA; v_gene: TRBV12-3/TRBV12-4
CDR3aa: CASSQWTSGAFFQETQYF; CDR3nt: TGTGCCAGCAGCCAATGGACTAGCGGAGCCTTTTTCCAAGAGACCCAGTACTTC; j_gene: TRBJ2-5; abundance: many; len: 18; d_gene: TRBD2; v_gene: TRBV11-3
CDR3aa: CASSFTGGSYNEQFF; CDR3nt: TGTGCCAGCAGCTTCACAGGGGGTTCTTACAATGAGCAGTTCTTC; j_gene: TRBJ2-1; abundance: many; len: 15; d_gene: TRBD1; v_gene: TRBV11-3
CDR3aa: CASSISAWAGGTEAFF; CDR3nt: TGTGCCAGTAGTATATCCGCGTGGGCGGGGGGCACTGAAGCTTTCTTT; j_gene: TRBJ1-1; abundance: NA; len: 16; d_gene: NA; v_gene: TRBV19
CDR3aa: CASGVPQGTDTQYF; CDR3nt: TGTGCCAGCGGCGTTCCGCAGGGGACAGATACGCAGTATTTT; j_gene: TRBJ2-3; abundance: few; len: 14; d_gene: NA; v_gene: TRBV27
CDR3aa: CASSPHWGGELFF; CDR3nt: TGTGCCAGTAGTCCCCACTGGGGCGGGGAGCTGTTTTTT; j_gene: TRBJ2-2; abundance: medium-sized; len: 13; d_gene: NA; v_gene: TRBV19
CDR3aa: CASSQAPYSGPYNEQFF; CDR3nt: TGCGCCAGCAGCCAAGCCCCTTACAGCGGGCCTTACAATGAGCAGTTCTTC; j_gene: TRBJ2-1; abundance: medium-sized; len: 17; d_gene: NA; v_gene: TRBV4-1
CDR3aa: CASSLAHDRFF; CDR3nt: TGTGCCAGCAGTCTAGCTCACGATAGGTTCTTC; j_gene: TRBJ2-1; abundance: many; len: 11; d_gene: NA; v_gene: TRBV25-1
CDR3aa: CASSSAIAGGPNEQFF; CDR3nt: TGTGCCAGCAGCTCAGCTATAGCGGGAGGGCCGAATGAGCAGTTCTTC; j_gene: TRBJ2-1; abundance: many; len: 16; d_gene: TRBD2; v_gene: TRBV7-2
CDR3aa: CASSLAGVGTEAFF; CDR3nt: TGTGCCAGCAGCTTAGCAGGGGTTGGAACTGAAGCTTTCTTT; j_gene: TRBJ1-1; abundance: NA; len: 14; d_gene: NA; v_gene: TRBV7-9
CDR3aa: CSAREGSVSTDTQYF; CDR3nt: TGCAGTGCTAGAGAGGGGAGCGTAAGCACAGATACGCAGTATTTT; j_gene: TRBJ2-3; abundance: NA; len: 15; d_gene: NA; v_gene: TRBV20-1
CDR3aa: CASSLGAEREQYF; CDR3nt: TGTGCCAGCAGCTTAGGGGCGGAGAGGGAGCAGTACTTC; j_gene: TRBJ2-7; abundance: NA; len: 13; d_gene: NA; v_gene: TRBV7-6
CDR3aa: CASSPGLAEETQYF; CDR3nt: TGTGCCAGCAGCCCAGGACTAGCGGAAGAGACCCAGTACTTC; j_gene: TRBJ2-5; abundance: many; len: 14; d_gene: TRBD2; v_gene: TRBV7-2
CDR3aa: CASSSREGPTDTQYF; CDR3nt: TGTGCCAGCAGTTCTAGGGAGGGCCCCACAGATACGCAGTATTTT; j_gene: TRBJ2-3; abundance: NA; len: 15; d_gene: TRBD2; v_gene: TRBV6-2/TRBV6-3
CDR3aa: CAWRTGVLLSPLHF; CDR3nt: TGTGCCTGGAGGACAGGGGTACTCCTTTCACCCCTCCACTTT; j_gene: TRBJ1-6; abundance: few; len: 14; d_gene: TRBD1; v_gene: TRBV30
CDR3aa: CSGKTGFGNTEAFF; CDR3nt: TGCAGCGGCAAGACAGGGTTTGGGAACACTGAAGCTTTCTTT; j_gene: TRBJ1-1; abundance: many; len: 14; d_gene: TRBD1; v_gene: TRBV29-1
CDR3aa: CASARLAGGPEQFF; CDR3nt: TGCGCCAGCGCAAGACTAGCGGGAGGGCCTGAGCAGTTCTTC; j_gene: TRBJ2-1; abundance: few; len: 14; d_gene: TRBD2; v_gene: TRBV5-1
CDR3aa: CASSPLTSGRGVSPYNEQFF; CDR3nt: TGTGCCAGCTCACCCTTGACTAGCGGGAGAGGGGTGAGCCCCTACAATGAGCAGTTCTTC; j_gene: TRBJ2-1; abundance: few; len: 20; d_gene: TRBD2; v_gene: TRBV18
CDR3aa: CASSIEGRMGYTF; CDR3nt: TGTGCCAGCAGTATCGAGGGCAGAATGGGCTACACCTTC; j_gene: TRBJ1-2; abundance: many; len: 13; d_gene: NA; v_gene: TRBV19
CDR3aa: CASRPLAGGVADTQYF; CDR3nt: TGTGCCAGCAGGCCACTAGCGGGTGGAGTGGCAGATACGCAGTATTTT; j_gene: TRBJ2-3; abundance: NA; len: 16; d_gene: TRBD2; v_gene: TRBV6-1
CDR3aa: CATSSDREGETQYF; CDR3nt: TGTGCCACCAGCTCGGACAGGGAAGGGGAGACCCAGTACTTC; j_gene: TRBJ2-5; abundance: few; len: 14; d_gene: TRBD1; v_gene: TRBV15
CDR3aa: CASSLGQHYEQYF; CDR3nt: TGTGCCAGCAGCTTAGGGCAGCACTACGAGCAGTACTTC; j_gene: TRBJ2-7; abundance: many; len: 13; d_gene: NA; v_gene: TRBV7-2
CDR3aa: CASTDSGLSYNEQFF; CDR3nt: TGTGCCAGTACCGATAGCGGGCTCTCCTACAATGAGCAGTTCTTC; j_gene: TRBJ2-1; abundance: few; len: 15; d_gene: TRBD2; v_gene: TRBV19
CDR3aa: CASSSVGKAGLNQPQHF; CDR3nt: TGTGCCAGCAGCTCGGTGGGTAAGGCAGGTCTCAATCAGCCCCAGCATTTT; j_gene: TRBJ1-5; abundance: once; len: 17; d_gene: NA; v_gene: TRBV7-4
CDR3aa: CSVGAGYQETQYF; CDR3nt: TGCAGCGTTGGGGCAGGGTACCAAGAGACCCAGTACTTC; j_gene: TRBJ2-5; abundance: many; len: 13; d_gene: NA; v_gene: TRBV29-1
CDR3aa: CASSVGVAVEETQYF; CDR3nt: TGTGCCAGCAGCGTAGGCGTAGCGGTGGAAGAGACCCAGTACTTC; j_gene: TRBJ2-5; abundance: NA; len: 15; d_gene: NA; v_gene: TRBV9
CDR3aa: CASGQGFSGELFF; CDR3nt: TGTGCATCGGGGCAGGGGTTCTCCGGGGAGCTGTTTTTT; j_gene: TRBJ2-2; abundance: many; len: 13; d_gene: NA; v_gene: TRBV6-2/TRBV6-3
CDR3aa: CASSPSGGRGNTIYF; CDR3nt: TGTGCCAGCAGCCCCAGCGGGGGCCGTGGAAACACCATATATTTT; j_gene: TRBJ1-3; abundance: many; len: 15; d_gene: NA; v_gene: TRBV7-2
CDR3aa: CSVYLAGELSYNEQFF; CDR3nt: TGCAGCGTTTACCTAGCGGGAGAACTCTCCTACAATGAGCAGTTCTTC; j_gene: TRBJ2-1; abundance: NA; len: 16; d_gene: TRBD2; v_gene: TRBV29-1
CDR3aa: CASSLRRAENTQYF; CDR3nt: TGTGCCAGCAGCTTAAGGAGAGCGGAGAATACGCAGTATTTT; j_gene: TRBJ2-3; abundance: many; len: 14; d_gene: NA; v_gene: TRBV7-2
CDR3aa: CASSFRDRELHNEQFF; CDR3nt: TGTGCCAGCAGCTTCAGGGACAGGGAGTTGCACAATGAGCAGTTCTTC; j_gene: TRBJ2-1; abundance: many; len: 16; d_gene: TRBD1; v_gene: TRBV7-8
CDR3aa: CASSHPNQQRTGELFF; CDR3nt: TGTGCCAGCAGTCACCCTAATCAACAGCGCACCGGGGAGCTGTTTTTT; j_gene: TRBJ2-2; abundance: NA; len: 16; d_gene: NA; v_gene: TRBV6-2/TRBV6-3